This TCR beta chain was profiled in a study of blood T cell repertoires in COVID-19. The CDR3 sequence is 14 residues long. Trimming cost V 8 bases and J 7 bases; bases outside gene matches: 10. The germline gives CDR1 MNHEY, CDR2 SVGAGI. Some clones are missing from TCRdb's copy, which holds only in-frame ones; the method was immunoSEQ multiplex PCR. The table includes some 370,000 clones, roughly 90% detected once. The source material was peripheral blood. The source of this sequence is a middle-aged man with acute or convalescent COVID-19. This rearrangement joins TRBV6-5 to TRBJ2-7, with 11 bases that match TRBD1. The CDR3 loop reads CASAWTGGTGEQYF. DNA of the CDR3: TGTGCCAGCGCCTGGACAGGGGGCACGGGGGAGCAGTACTTC.